This is a list of T cell receptor beta chains from one sample in a study of early stage breast cancer tumors. TCRdb's copy holds only in-frame clones and misses some; the assay was immunoSEQ multiplex PCR. The sample has about 25,000 clones, about 70% seen once. Material for sequencing was breast tumor tissue. Receptors were obtained from a person in their sixties with breast cancer. CDR3s include the opening cysteine and the closing phenylalanine or tryptophan. A D gene is named only where the DNA matches it firmly. Rows may omit the clone size; those that give it use once, few, many or a size class.

clone size: NA; J gene: TRBJ1-2; D gene: NA; CDR3 length: 13; V gene: TRBV6-1; CDR3 DNA: TGTGCCAGCAGTGAAGACCTAAACTATGGCTACACCTTC; CDR3 protein: CASSEDLNYGYTF
clone size: NA; J gene: TRBJ2-7; D gene: TRBD2; CDR3 length: 18; V gene: TRBV5-1; CDR3 DNA: TGCGCCAGCAGCAAAGGGGAGACTAGCGGGAGCGTCTTGTACGAGCAGTACTTC; CDR3 protein: CASSKGETSGSVLYEQYF
clone size: NA; J gene: TRBJ2-3; D gene: TRBD2; CDR3 length: 19; V gene: TRBV4-1; CDR3 DNA: TGCGCCAGCAGCCAAGGGCTAGCGGGCGGAATGGGGGTCACAGATACGCAGTATTTT; CDR3 protein: CASSQGLAGGMGVTDTQYF
clone size: NA; J gene: TRBJ1-2; D gene: NA; CDR3 length: 16; V gene: TRBV11-3; CDR3 DNA: TGTGCCAGCAGCTTAGATGGGGCGCGGGATATCTATGGCTACACCTTC; CDR3 protein: CASSLDGARDIYGYTF
clone size: NA; J gene: TRBJ2-1; D gene: NA; CDR3 length: 13; V gene: TRBV19; CDR3 DNA: TGTGCCAGTAGTGCCAGGGCCAGCTATGAGCAGTTCTTC; CDR3 protein: CASSARASYEQFF
clone size: NA; J gene: TRBJ2-5; D gene: TRBD2; CDR3 length: 18; V gene: TRBV7-9; CDR3 DNA: TGTGCCAGCAGCCCAAAGGCATGGTACAGCGGGATAGGAGAGACCCAGTACTTC; CDR3 protein: CASSPKAWYSGIGETQYF
clone size: NA; J gene: TRBJ1-1; D gene: NA; CDR3 length: 14; V gene: TRBV7-9; CDR3 DNA: TGTGCCAGCACCCAGAGGAACAGGGCCTCTGAAGCTTTCTTT; CDR3 protein: CASTQRNRASEAFF
clone size: NA; J gene: TRBJ1-4; D gene: NA; CDR3 length: 14; V gene: TRBV7-9; CDR3 DNA: TGTGCCAGCAGCTTAGGCAGGGGATATGAAAAACTGTTTTTT; CDR3 protein: CASSLGRGYEKLFF
clone size: few; J gene: TRBJ2-7; D gene: NA; CDR3 length: 14; V gene: TRBV7-2; CDR3 DNA: TGTGCCAGCAGCCCTATGTCCCTCTCTTACGAGCAGTACTTC; CDR3 protein: CASSPMSLSYEQYF
clone size: NA; J gene: TRBJ2-1; D gene: NA; CDR3 length: 15; V gene: TRBV7-8; CDR3 DNA: TGTGCCAGCAGCCCTACTACTAGCTCCTACAATGAGCAGTTCTTC; CDR3 protein: CASSPTTSSYNEQFF
clone size: NA; J gene: TRBJ1-5; D gene: TRBD1; CDR3 length: 14; V gene: TRBV30; CDR3 DNA: TGTGCCTGGAGTGCGGGACAGGTGAAATGGCCCCAGCATTTT; CDR3 protein: CAWSAGQVKWPQHF
clone size: NA; J gene: TRBJ2-2; D gene: TRBD2; CDR3 length: 16; V gene: TRBV30; CDR3 DNA: TGTGCCTGGAGTTTAGTAGCGGGACATGGCACCGGGGAGCTGTTTTTT; CDR3 protein: CAWSLVAGHGTGELFF
clone size: NA; J gene: TRBJ2-7; D gene: NA; CDR3 length: 12; V gene: TRBV25-1; CDR3 DNA: TGTGCCAGCAGTGAGGGGCAGTACGAGCAGTACTTC; CDR3 protein: CASSEGQYEQYF
clone size: NA; J gene: TRBJ1-5; D gene: NA; CDR3 length: 13; V gene: TRBV27; CDR3 DNA: TGTGCCAGCAGTTTATCATCGCAGGGGCCCCAGCATTTT; CDR3 protein: CASSLSSQGPQHF
clone size: NA; J gene: TRBJ1-1; D gene: TRBD1; CDR3 length: 13; V gene: TRBV9; CDR3 DNA: TGTGCCAGCAGCGTAGAGGGGGCAGGTGAAGCTTTCTTT; CDR3 protein: CASSVEGAGEAFF
clone size: NA; J gene: TRBJ2-3; D gene: TRBD1; CDR3 length: 16; V gene: TRBV29-1; CDR3 DNA: TGCAGCGTTGGCGGGTTGACAGGGACATCAAGAGATACGCAGTATTTT; CDR3 protein: CSVGGLTGTSRDTQYF
clone size: NA; J gene: TRBJ1-1; D gene: TRBD1; CDR3 length: 16; V gene: TRBV25-1; CDR3 DNA: TGTGCCAGCAGTGAATGGGCCGGGACAGGGGTCTCCGTCGCTTTCTTT; CDR3 protein: CASSEWAGTGVSVAFF
clone size: NA; J gene: TRBJ2-3; D gene: TRBD2; CDR3 length: 14; V gene: TRBV7-2; CDR3 DNA: TGTGCCAGCAGGTTCACTAGCGGGCTAGATACGCAGTATTTT; CDR3 protein: CASRFTSGLDTQYF
clone size: NA; J gene: TRBJ2-2; D gene: NA; CDR3 length: 15; V gene: TRBV25-1; CDR3 DNA: TGTGCCAGCAGTGAATACAGGGGGAACACCGGGGAGCTGTTTTTT; CDR3 protein: CASSEYRGNTGELFF
clone size: NA; J gene: TRBJ1-2; D gene: NA; CDR3 length: 12; V gene: TRBV7-2; CDR3 DNA: TGTGCCAGCAGCTTAGCCGGCTATGGCTACACCTTC; CDR3 protein: CASSLAGYGYTF
clone size: NA; J gene: TRBJ1-5; D gene: NA; CDR3 length: 14; V gene: TRBV28; CDR3 DNA: TGTGCCAGCAGTTTAGGGGGGGGGAATCAGCCCCAGCATTTT; CDR3 protein: CASSLGGGNQPQHF
clone size: NA; J gene: TRBJ2-5; D gene: TRBD2; CDR3 length: 15; V gene: TRBV7-9; CDR3 DNA: TGTGCCGGGACTAGCGGGAGGGCCCCGGGAGAGACCCAGTACTTC; CDR3 protein: CAGTSGRAPGETQYF
clone size: NA; J gene: TRBJ2-5; D gene: NA; CDR3 length: 12; V gene: TRBV18; CDR3 DNA: TGTGCCAGCTCACATAAAAAAGAGACCCAGTACTTC; CDR3 protein: CASSHKKETQYF
clone size: NA; J gene: TRBJ2-2; D gene: TRBD2; CDR3 length: 14; V gene: TRBV30; CDR3 DNA: TGTGCCTGGAGCTTGACTAGCGAATCCGGGGAGCTGTTTTTT; CDR3 protein: CAWSLTSESGELFF
clone size: NA; J gene: TRBJ2-7; D gene: NA; CDR3 length: 14; V gene: TRBV30; CDR3 DNA: TGTGCCTGGAGGGACGACAGGTCTACCTACGAGCAGTACTTC; CDR3 protein: CAWRDDRSTYEQYF
clone size: once; J gene: TRBJ2-7; D gene: TRBD1; CDR3 length: 15; V gene: TRBV27; CDR3 DNA: TGTGCCAGCAGTTTCGGCCGGGACAGGGGGTACGAGCAGTACTTC; CDR3 protein: CASSFGRDRGYEQYF
clone size: NA; J gene: TRBJ2-3; D gene: NA; CDR3 length: 13; V gene: TRBV6-5; CDR3 DNA: TGTGCCAGCAGCGCCCTACTAGAGGATACGCAGTATTTT; CDR3 protein: CASSALLEDTQYF
clone size: NA; J gene: TRBJ2-1; D gene: TRBD1; CDR3 length: 16; V gene: TRBV5-6; CDR3 DNA: TGTGCCAGCAGCCGGGACAGAGGGAGCTCCTACAATGAGCAGTTCTTC; CDR3 protein: CASSRDRGSSYNEQFF
clone size: NA; J gene: TRBJ2-4; D gene: NA; CDR3 length: 18; V gene: TRBV7-2; CDR3 DNA: TGTGCCAGCAGCTTTAGAAAAAGCGGATACTTAGCCAAAAACATTCAGTACTTC; CDR3 protein: CASSFRKSGYLAKNIQYF
clone size: NA; J gene: TRBJ2-7; D gene: TRBD2; CDR3 length: 14; V gene: TRBV5-6; CDR3 DNA: TGTGCCACAACACGCGGACTAGCGGGCTACGAGCAGTACTTC; CDR3 protein: CATTRGLAGYEQYF
clone size: medium-sized; J gene: TRBJ2-3; D gene: NA; CDR3 length: 15; V gene: TRBV6-5; CDR3 DNA: TGTGCCAGCAGTGTCCAGGGTCAGAGCACAGATACGCAGTATTTT; CDR3 protein: CASSVQGQSTDTQYF
clone size: NA; J gene: TRBJ2-7; D gene: NA; CDR3 length: 13; V gene: TRBV7-8; CDR3 DNA: TGTGCCAGCAGGGACTCCCTCTCCTACGAGCAGTACTTC; CDR3 protein: CASRDSLSYEQYF
clone size: NA; J gene: TRBJ2-7; D gene: NA; CDR3 length: 13; V gene: TRBV11-2; CDR3 DNA: TGTGCCAGCAGCTCGCCAACTCTCTACGAGCAGTACTTC; CDR3 protein: CASSSPTLYEQYF
clone size: NA; J gene: TRBJ2-1; D gene: TRBD2; CDR3 length: 20; V gene: TRBV4-3; CDR3 DNA: TGCGCCAGCAGCCACCCCCGGGCTGGACTAGCGGGAGGGGTTTACAATGAGCAGTTCTTC; CDR3 protein: CASSHPRAGLAGGVYNEQFF
clone size: NA; J gene: TRBJ2-7; D gene: TRBD2; CDR3 length: 15; V gene: TRBV11-3; CDR3 DNA: TGTGCCAGCAGCCGTAGCGGGAGTAGTTCCTACGAGCAGTACTTC; CDR3 protein: CASSRSGSSSYEQYF
clone size: NA; J gene: TRBJ2-3; D gene: NA; CDR3 length: 14; V gene: TRBV2; CDR3 DNA: TGTGCCAGCAGTGAACTGGCTAGTGCAGATACGCAGTATTTT; CDR3 protein: CASSELASADTQYF
clone size: NA; J gene: TRBJ1-4; D gene: TRBD1; CDR3 length: 16; V gene: TRBV4-1; CDR3 DNA: TGCGCCAGCAGCCAAGATTGGGGCAGGGGGAATGAAAAACTGTTTTTT; CDR3 protein: CASSQDWGRGNEKLFF
clone size: once; J gene: TRBJ2-5; D gene: TRBD2; CDR3 length: 13; V gene: TRBV7-2; CDR3 DNA: TGTGCCAGCAGCGTGACTAGCTCAGAGACCCAGTACTTC; CDR3 protein: CASSVTSSETQYF
clone size: NA; J gene: TRBJ2-5; D gene: NA; CDR3 length: 14; V gene: TRBV2; CDR3 DNA: TGTGCCAGCAGTACGGACTATTTACAAGAGACCCAGTACTTC; CDR3 protein: CASSTDYLQETQYF
clone size: NA; J gene: TRBJ1-4; D gene: NA; CDR3 length: 15; V gene: TRBV5-6; CDR3 DNA: TGTGCCAGCAGCCAACCAGGGTCAAGCAATGAAAAATTGTTTTTT; CDR3 protein: CASSQPGSSNEKLFF
clone size: NA; J gene: TRBJ2-2; D gene: TRBD1; CDR3 length: 18; V gene: TRBV10-3; CDR3 DNA: TGTGCCATCAGTGGGGCCCCGGGACAGGGGACGAACACCGGGGAGCTGTTTTTT; CDR3 protein: CAISGAPGQGTNTGELFF
clone size: NA; J gene: TRBJ1-1; D gene: TRBD1; CDR3 length: 14; V gene: TRBV7-2; CDR3 DNA: TGTGCCAGCACCAGGGGGGCAGTGAACACTGAAGCTTTCTTT; CDR3 protein: CASTRGAVNTEAFF
clone size: NA; J gene: TRBJ2-5; D gene: TRBD1; CDR3 length: 14; V gene: TRBV5-4; CDR3 DNA: TGTGCCAGCAGCCGACAGGGGGCAGGGGAGACCCAGTACTTC; CDR3 protein: CASSRQGAGETQYF
clone size: NA; J gene: TRBJ1-2; D gene: TRBD1; CDR3 length: 13; V gene: TRBV19; CDR3 DNA: TGTGCCAGTAAAGGGGGCAGTAGCTATGGCTACACCTTC; CDR3 protein: CASKGGSSYGYTF
clone size: NA; J gene: TRBJ2-7; D gene: NA; CDR3 length: 13; V gene: TRBV7-2; CDR3 DNA: TGTGCCAGCAGCGTATACGGGACCTACGAGCAGTACTTC; CDR3 protein: CASSVYGTYEQYF
clone size: few; J gene: TRBJ2-2; D gene: NA; CDR3 length: 13; V gene: TRBV28; CDR3 DNA: TGTGCCAGCAGTTCCCGGGGCACCGGGGAGCTGTTTTTT; CDR3 protein: CASSSRGTGELFF
clone size: NA; J gene: TRBJ2-1; D gene: TRBD2; CDR3 length: 18; V gene: TRBV4-1; CDR3 DNA: TGCGCCAGCAGCCAAGAGGGCGGCGGCGGGAGGTTATTCGATGAGCAGTTCTTC; CDR3 protein: CASSQEGGGGRLFDEQFF
clone size: NA; J gene: TRBJ2-4; D gene: NA; CDR3 length: 15; V gene: TRBV15; CDR3 DNA: TGTGCCACCAGCCCCCCAGTTCTAGCCAAAAACATTCAGTACTTC; CDR3 protein: CATSPPVLAKNIQYF
clone size: medium-sized; J gene: TRBJ2-1; D gene: TRBD2; CDR3 length: 16; V gene: TRBV18; CDR3 DNA: TGTGCCAGCTCACCACCCGGGACTAGCGGGAGGGCCGGGCAGTTCTTC; CDR3 protein: CASSPPGTSGRAGQFF
clone size: large; J gene: TRBJ2-7; D gene: NA; CDR3 length: 12; V gene: TRBV4-1; CDR3 DNA: TGCGCCAGCAGCCAAGAACCCAGCGAGCAGTACTTC; CDR3 protein: CASSQEPSEQYF
clone size: few; J gene: TRBJ2-7; D gene: TRBD1; CDR3 length: 15; V gene: TRBV29-1; CDR3 DNA: TGCAGCGTTGAATGGGGGACAGGGGTAACCTACGAGCAGTACTTC; CDR3 protein: CSVEWGTGVTYEQYF
clone size: many; J gene: TRBJ2-3; D gene: NA; CDR3 length: 14; V gene: TRBV5-5; CDR3 DNA: TGTGCCAGCAGCGCGACAGCTTTCCCAGATACGCAGTATTTT; CDR3 protein: CASSATAFPDTQYF
clone size: NA; J gene: TRBJ1-3; D gene: NA; CDR3 length: 14; V gene: TRBV5-6; CDR3 DNA: TGTGCCAGCAGCTTGGGTGACACAGGAAACACCATATATTTT; CDR3 protein: CASSLGDTGNTIYF
clone size: NA; J gene: TRBJ2-2; D gene: NA; CDR3 length: 14; V gene: TRBV4-2; CDR3 DNA: TGTGCCAGCAGCCAACCAACTAACACCGGGGAGCTGTTTTTT; CDR3 protein: CASSQPTNTGELFF
clone size: NA; J gene: TRBJ2-1; D gene: NA; CDR3 length: 13; V gene: TRBV2; CDR3 DNA: TGTGCCAGCAGTGGGCTAGAGATGAATGAGCAGTTCTTC; CDR3 protein: CASSGLEMNEQFF
clone size: NA; J gene: TRBJ1-4; D gene: NA; CDR3 length: 15; V gene: TRBV19; CDR3 DNA: TGTGCCAGTAAGCCCCCCTTCGCCCGGGGTGAAAAACTGTTTTTT; CDR3 protein: CASKPPFARGEKLFF
clone size: NA; J gene: TRBJ2-3; D gene: TRBD2; CDR3 length: 17; V gene: TRBV10-3; CDR3 DNA: TGTGCCATCAGTGAGTCGACTAGCGGGAGGGCCACAGATACGCAGTATTTT; CDR3 protein: CAISESTSGRATDTQYF